This passage covers 28 T cell receptor beta chains from one sample sequenced in a study of cytomegalovirus exposure and HLA in healthy donors. Vbeta (60) and Jbeta (13) primers were used in the PCR. The table came from immunoSEQ multiplex PCR; TCRdb's copy has only in-frame clones and leaves some out. Among 150,000 to 200,000 clones listed, 77% were seen once. The sample comprised PBMCs. The receptors come from a male donor in good health and CMV-seropositive.

The V call is TRBV5-6, the J call TRBJ1-1, with 9 nucleotides matching TRBD1. The CDR3 totals 17 residues. Germline CDR1 is SGHDT and CDR2 is YYEEEE. Trimming cost V 3 bases and J 8 bases; bases outside gene matches: 17. CDR3 coding DNA: TGTGCCAGCAGCTGGGGGACAGGGCGACAGATGAAGGGGGAAGCTTTCTTT. This encodes CASSWGTGRQMKGEAFF.

This chain links TRBV6-6 with TRBJ2-1; D possibly corresponds to TRBD1 (5 bases). Germline-derived CDR1 and CDR2 are MNHNY and SVGAGI (reference sequence). This CDR3 spans 15 amino acids. V gave up 5 bases and J gave up 6 bases, with 17 bases separating them. In nucleotides, the CDR3 is TGTGCCAGCAGTACCTATAGGGGTGAAGGCAATGAGCAGTTCTTC. Amino acids: CASSTYRGEGNEQFF.

V is TRBV2 and J is TRBJ1-2, with 7 bases fitting TRBD1. The germline V gene encodes CDR1 SNHLY and CDR2 FYNNEI. With V trimmed by 7 bases and J by 8 bases, 13 bases remained unmatched. The CDR3 spans 14 residues. The CDR3: CASKTTGPSGGYTF. As DNA, the CDR3 is TGTGCCAGCAAGACGACAGGGCCCAGCGGAGGCTACACCTTC.

In its sample, this clone was seen once. The CDR3 nucleotides read TGTGCCAGCAGCTTAAGAGACAGGGGACAAGGAAACACCATATATTTT. As protein: CASSLRDRGQGNTIYF. The chain carries TRBV7-9 and TRBJ1-3, with 8 positions matching TRBD1. CDR1 and CDR2 (germline): SEHNR, FQNEAQ (reference sequence). The CDR3 has 16 amino acids. J lost 4 bases, V lost 2 bases, and 7 bases had no gene match. The variable domain in full, with the rest retrieved from reference TRBV7-9 and TRBJ1-3, is DTGVSQNPRHKITKRGQNVTFRCDPISEHNRLYWYRQTLGQGPEFLTYFQNEAQLEKSRLLSDRFSAERPKGSFSTLEIQRTEQGDSAMYLCASSLRDRGQGNTIYFGEGSWLTVV.

The chain is built from TRBV10-1 and TRBJ2-3, with 8 bases lining up with TRBD1. The CDR3 covers 15 residues. The J segment lost 0 bases and the V segment lost 2 bases, leaving 1 base of the junction unmatched. CDR1 WNHNN and CDR2 SYGVQD come from the germline V gene (reference sequence). DNA for the CDR3: TGCGCCAGCAGTGAGGGACAGGGTAGCACAGATACGCAGTATTTT. Its protein is CASSEGQGSTDTQYF.

V and J are TRBV5-4 and TRBJ2-3; D is perhaps TRBD2 (6 bases). This CDR3 spans 14 amino acids. Trimming stripped 0 bases from V and 4 bases from J, with 9 bases between. Germline CDR1 SGHNT, CDR2 YYREEE (reference sequence). The CDR3 reads CASSLVRGSDTQYF. CDR3 nucleotides: TGTGCCAGCAGCTTGGTACGGGGGTCAGATACGCAGTATTTT.

This chain uses TRBV4-2 with TRBJ2-1, with TRBD2 matching 10 bases. V trimming: 0 bases; J trimming: 8 bases; junction bases outside the gene matches: 7. Germline V gene sequence: CDR1 LGHNA, CDR2 YNFKEQ. This CDR3 has 16 residues. CDR3: CASSQDASGGADEQFF. The CDR3 DNA follows: TGTGCCAGCAGCCAAGATGCCAGCGGGGGGGCCGATGAGCAGTTCTTC.

This chain joins TRBV6-4 and TRBJ1-6; 11 bases match TRBD1. Germline V gene lookup returns CDR1 MRHNA and CDR2 SNTAGT. V dropped 10 bases and J dropped 2; count of bases not matched to a gene: 13. The CDR3 length is 18 residues. This CDR3 reads CAIRHSRTGGTYNSPLHF. Written as DNA, the CDR3 is TGTGCCATCCGACATAGTAGGACAGGGGGCACCTATAATTCACCCCTCCACTTT.

The chain couples TRBV2 to TRBJ1-2; 7 bases agree with TRBD1. Trimming cost V 6 bases and J 7 bases; bases outside gene matches: 14. Germline loops: CDR1 SNHLY, CDR2 FYNNEI. The CDR3 sequence is 15 residues long. The CDR3, as DNA: TGTGCCAGCAGGACTCACCGAGAAGGGGGCTGTGGCTACACCTTC. Translated: CASRTHREGGCGYTF. Using reference TRBV2 and TRBJ1-2 for the parts outside the CDR3, the full variable domain is EPEVTQTPSHQVTQMGQEVILRCVPISNHLYFYWYRQILGQKVEFLVSFYNNEISEKSEIFDDQFSVERPDGSNFTLKIRSTKLEDSAMYFCASRTHREGGCGYTFGSGTRLTVV.

This clone was seen just once. The chain uses TRBV9 and TRBJ1-3, with 8 bases lining up with TRBD1. With 1 base clipped from V and 0 bases from J, the junction kept 6 bases outside the gene matches. CDR1 and CDR2 (germline): SGDLS, YYNGEE. This CDR3 contains 17 residues. The CDR3 coding sequence is TGTGCCAGCAGCGTAAATCGGGACAGGCCCTCTGGAAACACCATATATTTT. The encoded protein is CASSVNRDRPSGNTIYF.

The genes are TRBV7-9 and TRBJ2-3, with 8 positions matching TRBD1. CDR1 is SEHNR, CDR2 FQNEAQ, per germline (reference sequence). J lost 0 bases, V lost 8 bases, and 7 bases had no gene match. CDR3 length equals 15 residues. The CDR3 bases are TGTGCCAGCGTTCTTGACAGGGGTAGCACAGATACGCAGTATTTT. Amino acids: CASVLDRGSTDTQYF. Complete variable domain (other parts from reference TRBV7-9 and TRBJ2-3): DTGVSQNPRHKITKRGQNVTFRCDPISEHNRLYWYRQTLGQGPEFLTYFQNEAQLEKSRLLSDRFSAERPKGSFSTLEIQRTEQGDSAMYLCASVLDRGSTDTQYFGPGTRLTVL.

This rearrangement joins TRBV9 to TRBJ2-7, with 9 bases lining up with TRBD1. This CDR3 comprises 15 residues. The ends lost 3 bases at V and 0 bases at J; junction bases unmatched: 4. The germline V gene encodes CDR1 SGDLS and CDR2 YYNGEE. Here the CDR3 reads CASSATGGTSYEQYF. Written as DNA, the CDR3 is TGTGCCAGCAGCGCCACAGGGGGCACCTCCTACGAGCAGTACTTC.

This chain links TRBV5-5 with TRBJ1-5; D unclear. The ends were cut back, 0 bases at V and 6 bases at J, with 13 bases in the middle. The CDR3 consists of 15 residues. Germline values: CDR1 SGHKS, CDR2 YYEKEE (reference sequence). The CDR3 DNA sequence: TGTGCCAGCAGCTTGGACGGAGGGAGCGGTCAGCCCCAGCATTTT. Translating it yields CASSLDGGSGQPQHF.

The chain uses TRBV27 and TRBJ2-5; 9 positions agree with TRBD2. The CDR3 is 14 residues long. Germline values: CDR1 MNHEY, CDR2 SMNVEV (reference sequence). V trimming: 3 bases; J trimming: 5 bases; junction bases outside the gene matches: 4. CDR3 sequence (DNA): TGTGCCAGCAGTTTTGCGGGGGGGCGGGAGACCCAGTACTTC. As protein: CASSFAGGRETQYF.

This clone showed up just once. This chain uses TRBV5-1 with TRBJ2-1; 9 bases fit TRBD1. In germline, CDR1 is SGHRS, CDR2 YFSETQ. This CDR3 comprises 17 residues. V shed 1 base, J shed 0 bases, and the junction held 5 bases outside the gene matches. CDR3 loop: CASSLWGTGSSYNEQFF. Written as DNA, the CDR3 is TGCGCCAGCAGCTTGTGGGGGACAGGGAGCTCCTACAATGAGCAGTTCTTC.

V usage is TRBV19 and J usage is TRBJ1-2, with TRBD1 matching 9 bases. Germline V gene data show CDR1 as LNHDA and CDR2 as SQIVND (reference sequence). V shed 4 bases and J 8 bases; nucleotides not matched to a gene: 5. The CDR3 spans 13 residues. The CDR3 loop reads CASSTTGTGGYTF. DNA for the CDR3: TGTGCCAGTAGTACCACAGGGACAGGGGGCTACACCTTC.

V gene TRBV25-1 combines with J gene TRBJ1-2; the match to TRBD1 covers 7 bases. CDR3 length equals 15 residues. The J segment lost 4 bases and the V segment lost 1 base, leaving 6 bases of the junction unmatched. The germline CDR1 and CDR2 sequences are MGHDK and SYGVNS. CDR3 coding DNA: TGTGCCAGCAGTGAATTAACAGGGGCACTCTATGGCTACACCTTC. Protein: CASSELTGALYGYTF.

The rearrangement uses TRBV29-1 and TRBJ2-7; D is undetermined. This CDR3 comprises 12 residues. Germline V gives CDR1 SQVTM, CDR2 ANQGSEA. V was trimmed by 5 bases and J by 2 bases, leaving 10 bases between them. The CDR3 bases are TGCAGCGTTCTCCAGGCTCCCTACGAGCAGTACTTC. Translation: CSVLQAPYEQYF.

This sequence joins TRBV5-1 and TRBJ1-4; D may be TRBD1 (6 bases). The germline gives CDR1 SGHRS, CDR2 YFSETQ. Trimming pared 4 bases from V and 4 bases from J, leaving 11 bases between. The CDR3 has 14 amino acids. As DNA, the CDR3 is TGCGCCAGCAGCCTACAGGGCAATAATGAAAAACTGTTTTTT. Amino acid sequence: CASSLQGNNEKLFF.

The chain links TRBV6-1 to TRBJ1-5, with 7 bases lining up with TRBD1. The length of the CDR3 is 14 residues. V was pared by 4 bases and J by 3 bases, with 3 bases of the junction left unmatched. Germline V gene lookup returns CDR1 MNHNS and CDR2 SASEGT. The chain's CDR3 is CASSVGQINQPQHF. The CDR3 nucleotides are TGTGCCAGCAGTGTGGGACAGATCAATCAGCCCCAGCATTTT.

V and J are TRBV6-5 and TRBJ1-3; D not certain. V was shortened by 2 bases and J by 0 bases, with 8 bases between the two germline ends. Germline V gene lookup returns CDR1 MNHEY and CDR2 SVGAGI. This CDR3 has 15 residues. This CDR3 reads CASSYEAASGNTIYF. DNA of the CDR3: TGTGCCAGCAGTTACGAGGCAGCCTCTGGAAACACCATATATTTT.

The CDR3 here is CASSVRASGDQETQYF. CDR3 in DNA: TGCGCCAGCAGTGTAAGGGCTAGCGGGGACCAAGAGACCCAGTACTTC. The chain couples TRBV10-2 to TRBJ2-5; 9 nucleotides line up with TRBD2. The CDR3 is made up of 16 amino acids. J was trimmed by 0 bases and V by 4 bases; bases with no gene match: 6. Germline loops: CDR1 WSHSY, CDR2 SAAADI.

The rearrangement joins TRBV5-1 to TRBJ1-2, with a tentative D call TRBD1 (6 bases). This CDR3 comprises 13 residues. Trimming removed 4 bases at V and 4 bases at J, with 11 bases between. The germline CDR1 and CDR2 sequences are SGHRS and YFSETQ. The CDR3: CASSATGLYGYTF. The CDR3 DNA is TGCGCCAGCAGCGCCACAGGGCTCTATGGCTACACCTTC.

CDR3 DNA sequence: TGTGCCACCAGCAGACCCTTCAGGGAAGCTTTCTTT. As protein: CATSRPFREAFF. V is TRBV15 and J is TRBJ1-1; D is ambiguous. The CDR3 length is 12 residues. Trimming removed 2 bases at V and 8 bases at J, with 9 bases between. CDR1 and CDR2 (germline): LNHNV, YYDKDF (reference sequence). The variable domain in full, with the rest retrieved from reference TRBV15 and TRBJ1-1, is DAMVIQNPRYQVTQFGKPVTLSCSQTLNHNVMYWYQQKSSQAPKLLFHYYDKDFNNEADTPDNFQSRRPNTSFCFLDIRSPGLGDTAMYLCATSRPFREAFFGQGTRLTVV.

The chain has TRBV28 and TRBJ1-2, with D hard to call. Trimming pared 3 bases from V and 8 bases from J, leaving 10 bases between. This CDR3 region has 12 residues. The germline V gene has CDR1 MDHEN and CDR2 SYDVKM. CDR3 amino acids: CASSFVLGGYTF. CDR3 sequence (DNA): TGTGCCAGCAGTTTTGTCCTCGGGGGCTACACCTTC.

V is TRBV6-5 and J is TRBJ1-2; 7 nucleotides line up with TRBD1. Losses at the gene ends were 0 bases for V and 7 bases for J; bases not matched to a gene: 8. This CDR3 is built from 15 residues. Germline V gives CDR1 MNHEY, CDR2 SVGAGI. CDR3 coding DNA: TGTGCCAGCAGTTACTCGGGCAGGGGGAAGGGTGGCTACACCTTC. Amino acids: CASSYSGRGKGGYTF.

The rearrangement uses TRBV7-6 and TRBJ2-5; TRBD2 matches 8 bases. CDR1 is SGHVS, CDR2 FNYEAQ, per germline. This CDR3 contains 13 residues. V lost 4 bases and J lost 4; bases outside the gene matches: 2. CDR3 amino acids: CASSSGGGETQYF. CDR3 DNA sequence: TGTGCCAGCAGCTCGGGGGGGGGAGAGACCCAGTACTTC. The full variable domain, with the rest looked up from reference TRBV7-6 and TRBJ2-5, is GAGVSQSPRYKVTKRGQDVALRCDPISGHVSLYWYRQALGQGPEFLTYFNYEAQQDKSGLPNDRFSAERPEGSISTLTIQRTEQRDSAMYRCASSSGGGETQYFGPGTRLLVL.

This clone was found a few times. V usage is TRBV5-4 and J usage is TRBJ2-2, with D possibly being TRBD2 (5 bases). This CDR3 spans 15 amino acids. CDR1 and CDR2 (germline): SGHNT, YYREEE (reference sequence). V was trimmed by 2 bases and J by 5 bases, leaving 13 bases between them. CDR3 nucleotides: TGTGCCAGCAGCTTCGACACGAGGAGGACCGGGGAGCTGTTTTTT. This sequence encodes CASSFDTRRTGELFF.